This T cell receptor beta chain originates from a study of beta chain features in type 1 diabetes (dated 2018 in TCRdb). Some background on the complete study: No differences in mean age, gender distribution, total cell number or subset yield were found between patients and healthy donors. Across all samples, approximately 98,000,000 sorted cells were examined, and cell number per subset correlated strongly with RNA yield. The study compared the TCRB repertoires of sorted circulating CD4+ T cell subsets in recently diagnosed type 1 diabetes patients with those in matched healthy donors. Regulatory and stem cell-like memory subsets were isolated from only 8 patients and about 8 healthy donors, whereas naive and central memory subsets came from all 30 or so donors. Overall study results and their limits: Shorter templates might have been favored by PCR, but patient and control samples were amplified and corrected together, so both groups would have been affected equally by any skew. The naive, central memory and regulatory TCRB repertoires appeared to resemble one another more closely among patients than among healthy donors. Because cDNA was sequenced instead of genomic DNA, activated cells with high expression could be over-represented, although the groups did not differ in activation or CD3 levels. Patients with type 1 diabetes made fewer insertions and deleted more nucleotides at VDJ recombination sites, implying thymic rearrangement abnormalities. In all four CD4+ subsets, TCRB CDR3 length was moderately but significantly shorter in type 1 diabetes patients. Because small numbers of individuals were included in the HLA sub-analyses, any influence of HLA type on TCRB rearrangement was left unresolved.

From each donor, a single peripheral blood sample of approximately 0.11 L on average was drawn into heparinised tubes. A BD FACSAria II was used to sort naive, central memory, regulatory and stem cell-like memory CD4+ T cells with a panel that included CD45RO, CCR7, CD25, CD127, CD95 and CD27. Purity was above 95% for every sorted population. PBMCs were isolated right away by Lymphoprep density gradient centrifugation and were stained directly, without culture. Samples were stained and sorted in pairs, with one healthy donor and one patient per experiment, so that batch effects were minimized. The entire isolated RNA was reverse transcribed using the High Capacity cDNA Reverse Transcription Kit, and thus expressed TCRB transcripts were sequenced. Deep immunoSEQ sequencing was applied to naive, central memory and regulatory T cell samples, giving an average of roughly 3.5 million total reads per sample. Sorted cells were lysed in RLT buffer, and RNA was extracted using DNase-treated RNeasy Micro or Mini kits according to cell number. To prevent cross-contamination, each cell subset was processed individually, whereas patient and healthy donor samples were processed jointly. The immunoSEQ multiplex PCR was used to amplify TCRB sequences from cDNA, yielding 87-bp fragments that span the CDR3 region. Amplicons were sequenced on the Illumina HiSeq platform. The authors processed their data as follows. PCR bias was corrected computationally using synthetic template baselines, and reads within Hamming distance 2 were collapsed, with unmergeable singletons discarded. By aligning reads against IMGT, V, D and J genes, CDR3 length, and insertions or deletions at six rearrangement sites were assigned. Within each subset, clonotype counts were normalized to the number of sorted cells before true diversity and Gini coefficients were calculated with the tcR R package. Repertoire sharing was quantified using the overlap coefficient calculated on TCRB nucleotide sequences. Out-of-frame TCRB sequences from naive cells were analyzed as a proxy for the pre-selection repertoire. What TCRdb holds here is the immuneACCESS table cut down to in-frame rearrangements. Part of the clones is not present; checked against another copy, under half of the missing clones reflect an unresolved V gene, and the others are unexplained. Clone size and the V and J calls come from that table; the DNA yielded D and trimming. The sample profile shows around 240,000 clones; more than 15% of them were found once. About 0.092% of the sample comes from the top ten.

Compared with germline, V lacks 7 bases and J lacks 6 bases; bases without a gene match: 5. The CDR3 goes from the cysteine to the phenylalanine over 13 residues. The read is trimmed to its CDR3 DNA, 39 bases read in frame from base 1. CDR1 and CDR2 are drawn from the germline V gene: SNHLY, FYNNEI. Notes on this clone: Its recognized antigen is unknown. Per-base quality was not reported, and no clone a single base away is much larger than it.

Sequencing used naive CD4+ T cells from blood. The cell subset or site tag for this specimen amounts to: true naive CD4+ T cells. The receptor comes from a man aged 25-45 years with type 1 diabetes. The chain uses TRBV2 and TRBJ2-1; 8 of the junction bases match TRBD2. For the CDR3, the sequence is CASTGLAGNEQFF. The DNA is TGTGCCAGCACCGGACTAGCCGGCAATGAGCAGTTCTTC.